The entry below gives a single T cell receptor beta chain sequence along with its context. Antigen: not known. This specimen belongs to a study of Tregs in tolerant kidney transplant recipients. Whole-study context: Sorting after B cell culture yielded CD25+CD127- and 4-1BB+CD40L- CD4+ cells. CD4+CD25+CD127- cells came from approximately 3-day belatacept mixed lymphocyte reactions, some with approximately five-day graft donor restimulation.

General study results and limits: This study did not directly address biological reproducibility. Few patients were studied, so findings need validation in larger groups.

The repertoire was sequenced with immunoSEQ multiplex PCR; TCRdb's copy has only in-frame clones and lacks some. Among about 1,700 clones listed, approximately 40% were seen once. The germline V and J ends were trimmed by 4 bases and 3 bases, with 7 bases remaining between them. The CDR3 is 13 residues long. Germline values: CDR1 SEHNR, CDR2 FQNEAQ (reference sequence). The sequenced sample was Tregs from blood cultured with allogeneic cells. The TCR originated in a human patient who received a combined kidney and bone marrow transplant. Some T cells may arise from the graft donor. This chain links TRBV7-9 with TRBJ2-1, with no clear D. The CDR3 loop is CASSSDLYNEQFF. CDR3 bases: TGTGCCAGCAGCTCGGACCTCTACAATGAGCAGTTCTTC. Using reference TRBV7-9 and TRBJ2-1 for the parts outside the CDR3, the full variable domain is DTGVSQNPRHKITKRGQNVTFRCDPISEHNRLYWYRQTLGQGPEFLTYFQNEAQLEKSRLLSDRFSAERPKGSFSTLEIQRTEQGDSAMYLCASSSDLYNEQFFGPGTRLTVL.